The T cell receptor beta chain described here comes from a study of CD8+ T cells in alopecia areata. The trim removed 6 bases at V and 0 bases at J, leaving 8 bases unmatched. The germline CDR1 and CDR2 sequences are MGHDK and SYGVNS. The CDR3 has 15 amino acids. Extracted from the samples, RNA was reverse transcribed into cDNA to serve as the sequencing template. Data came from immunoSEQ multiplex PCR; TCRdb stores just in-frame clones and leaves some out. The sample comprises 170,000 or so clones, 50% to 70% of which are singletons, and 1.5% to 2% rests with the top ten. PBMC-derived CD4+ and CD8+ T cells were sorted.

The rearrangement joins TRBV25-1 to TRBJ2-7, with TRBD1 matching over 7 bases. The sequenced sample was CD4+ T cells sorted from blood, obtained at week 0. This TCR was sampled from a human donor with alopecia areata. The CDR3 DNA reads TGTGCCAGCAGCCCAACAGGGGCGAGCTCCTACGAGCAGTACTTC. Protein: CASSPTGASSYEQYF.